This T cell receptor beta chain came from a study of shared clonotypes between healthy human individuals. Germline loops: CDR1 SGHRS, CDR2 YFSETQ. J gave up 2 bases and V 4 bases, and 2 bases lay outside the gene matches. CDR3 size: 14 residues. Assay used: immunoSEQ multiplex PCR; TCRdb lists only in-frame clones, some missing. Of around 580,000 clones in the sample, 95% to 98% are singletons; the top ten hold approximately 0.3%. Terminally differentiated effector memory CD45RA+ cells were left out of the naive CD8 fraction, which was CD45RO-negative and positively selected for CCR7. Healthy HIV-negative adults without recent acute infections or vaccinations served as donors.

This sequence was found in a man aged 25-45 years in good health. Source material: naive CD8+ T cells sorted from blood. The V and J genes are TRBV5-1 and TRBJ2-7, with 11 positions matching TRBD1. DNA of the CDR3: TGCGCCAGCAGCGGGACAGGGGGTCCCTACGAGCAGTACTTC. The encoded protein is CASSGTGGPYEQYF.